This TCR beta chain stems from a study of blood T cell repertoires in COVID-19. The CDR3 runs 14 residues. V was shortened by 2 bases and J by 5 bases, with 13 bases between the two germline ends. CDR1 is SGHRS and CDR2 is YFSETQ in the germline V gene. Assay used: immunoSEQ multiplex PCR; TCRdb lists only in-frame clones, some missing. The sample consists of 450,000 or so clones, 70% to 90% of them appearing once. The chain has TRBV5-1 and TRBJ2-5; tentatively, D is TRBD1 (5 bases). The sequencing sample was made of peripheral blood. The TCR originated in a man between 18 and 35 years old with COVID-19, enrolled during active disease. CDR3 protein: CASSLSREGETQYF. The CDR3 coding sequence is TGCGCCAGCAGCTTAAGCAGGGAAGGGGAGACCCAGTACTTC.